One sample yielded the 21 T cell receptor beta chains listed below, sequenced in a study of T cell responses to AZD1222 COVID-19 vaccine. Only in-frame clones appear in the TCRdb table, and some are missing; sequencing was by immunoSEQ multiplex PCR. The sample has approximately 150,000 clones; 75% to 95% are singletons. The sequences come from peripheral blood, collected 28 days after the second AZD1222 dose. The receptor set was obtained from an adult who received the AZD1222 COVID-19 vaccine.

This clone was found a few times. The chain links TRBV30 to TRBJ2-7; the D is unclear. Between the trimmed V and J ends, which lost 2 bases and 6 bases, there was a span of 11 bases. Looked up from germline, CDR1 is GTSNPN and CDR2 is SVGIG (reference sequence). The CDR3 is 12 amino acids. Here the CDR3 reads CAWSRRDGEQYF. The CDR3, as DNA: TGTGCCTGGAGTAGAAGGGATGGCGAGCAGTACTTC.

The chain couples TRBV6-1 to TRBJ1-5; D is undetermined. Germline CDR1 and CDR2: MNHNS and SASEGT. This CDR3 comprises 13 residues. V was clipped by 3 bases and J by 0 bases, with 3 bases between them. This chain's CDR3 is CASSEHSNQPQHF. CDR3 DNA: TGTGCCAGCAGTGAGCATAGCAATCAGCCCCAGCATTTT.

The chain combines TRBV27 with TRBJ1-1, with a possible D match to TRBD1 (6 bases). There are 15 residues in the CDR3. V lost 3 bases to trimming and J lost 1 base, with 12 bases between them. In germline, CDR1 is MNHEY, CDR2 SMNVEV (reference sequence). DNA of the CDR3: TGTGCCAGCAGTTTTAGCGGGGGCGCGAACACTGAAGCTTTCTTT. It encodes CASSFSGGANTEAFF.

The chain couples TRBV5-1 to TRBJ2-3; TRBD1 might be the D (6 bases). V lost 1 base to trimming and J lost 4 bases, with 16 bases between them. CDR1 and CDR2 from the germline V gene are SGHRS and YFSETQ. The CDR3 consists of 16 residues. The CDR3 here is CASSLSARGSADTQYF. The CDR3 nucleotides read TGCGCCAGCAGCTTGTCGGCCAGGGGTAGCGCAGATACGCAGTATTTT.

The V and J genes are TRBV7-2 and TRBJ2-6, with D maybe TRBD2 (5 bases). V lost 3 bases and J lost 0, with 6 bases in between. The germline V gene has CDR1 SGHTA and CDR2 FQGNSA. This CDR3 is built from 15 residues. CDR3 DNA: TGTGCCAGCAGCTTGGACTTCTCTGGGGCCAACGTCCTGACTTTC. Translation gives CASSLDFSGANVLTF.

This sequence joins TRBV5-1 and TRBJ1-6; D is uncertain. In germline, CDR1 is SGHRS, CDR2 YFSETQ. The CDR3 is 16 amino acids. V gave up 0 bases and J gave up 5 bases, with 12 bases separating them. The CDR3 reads CASSLGGGNNNSPLHF. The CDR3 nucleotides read TGCGCCAGCAGCTTGGGTGGCGGTAACAATAATTCACCCCTCCACTTT.

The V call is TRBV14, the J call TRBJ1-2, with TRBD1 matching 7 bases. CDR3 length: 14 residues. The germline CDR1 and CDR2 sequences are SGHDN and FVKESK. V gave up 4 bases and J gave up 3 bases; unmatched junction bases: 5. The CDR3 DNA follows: TGTGCCAGCAGCCCCCAGGGGGGACACTATGGCTACACCTTC. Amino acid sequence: CASSPQGGHYGYTF.

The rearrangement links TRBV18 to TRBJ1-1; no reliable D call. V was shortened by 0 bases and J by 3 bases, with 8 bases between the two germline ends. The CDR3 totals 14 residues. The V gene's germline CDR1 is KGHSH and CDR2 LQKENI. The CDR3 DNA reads TGTGCCAGCTCACCACCGGTGGGTTACACTGAAGCTTTCTTT. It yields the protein CASSPPVGYTEAFF.

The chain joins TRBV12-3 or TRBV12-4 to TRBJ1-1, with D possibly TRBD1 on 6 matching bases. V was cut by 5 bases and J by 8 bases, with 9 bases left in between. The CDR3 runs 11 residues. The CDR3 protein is CASSHGTEAFF. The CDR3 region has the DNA TGTGCCAGCAGTCACGGGACAGAAGCTTTCTTT.

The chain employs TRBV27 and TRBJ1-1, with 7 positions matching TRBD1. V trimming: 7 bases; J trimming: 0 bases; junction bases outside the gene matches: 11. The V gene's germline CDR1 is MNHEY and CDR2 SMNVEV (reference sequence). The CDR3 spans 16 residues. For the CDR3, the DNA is TGTGCCAGCACACCCGTAGGGGGCCTGTTGAACACTGAAGCTTTCTTT. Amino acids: CASTPVGGLLNTEAFF.

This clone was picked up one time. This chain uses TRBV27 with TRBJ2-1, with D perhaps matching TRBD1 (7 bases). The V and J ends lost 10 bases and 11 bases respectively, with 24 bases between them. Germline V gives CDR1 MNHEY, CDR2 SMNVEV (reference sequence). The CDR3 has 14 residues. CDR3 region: CATRAGGQGRKQFF. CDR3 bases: TGTGCCACCAGAGCAGGGGGGCAGGGAAGAAAGCAGTTCTTC.

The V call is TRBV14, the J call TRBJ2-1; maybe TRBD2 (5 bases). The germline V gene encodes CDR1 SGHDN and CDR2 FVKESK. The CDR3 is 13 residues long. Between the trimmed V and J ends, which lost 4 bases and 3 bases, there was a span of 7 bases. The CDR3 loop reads CASSLEGYNEQFF. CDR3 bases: TGTGCCAGCAGCCTTGAGGGCTACAATGAGCAGTTCTTC.

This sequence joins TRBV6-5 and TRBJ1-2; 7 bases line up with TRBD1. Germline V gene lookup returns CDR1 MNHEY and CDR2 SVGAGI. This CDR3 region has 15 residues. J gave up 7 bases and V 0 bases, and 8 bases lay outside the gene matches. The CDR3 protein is CASSYSAGGIGGYTF. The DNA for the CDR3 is TGTGCCAGCAGTTACTCTGCAGGGGGGATCGGTGGCTACACCTTC.

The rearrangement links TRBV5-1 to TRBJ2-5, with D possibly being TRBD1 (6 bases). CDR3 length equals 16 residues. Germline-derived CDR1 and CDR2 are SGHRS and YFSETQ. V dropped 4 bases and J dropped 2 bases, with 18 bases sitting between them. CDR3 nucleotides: TGCGCCAGCAGCATGGGGGCGGTACCTGGGCAAGAGACCCAGTACTTC. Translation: CASSMGAVPGQETQYF.

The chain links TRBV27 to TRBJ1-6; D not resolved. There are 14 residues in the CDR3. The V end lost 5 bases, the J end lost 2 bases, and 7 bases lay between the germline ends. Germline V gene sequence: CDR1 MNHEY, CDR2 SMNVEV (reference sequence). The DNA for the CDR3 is TGTGCCAGCAGTCGGGAAGCCTATAATTCACCCCTCCACTTT. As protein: CASSREAYNSPLHF.

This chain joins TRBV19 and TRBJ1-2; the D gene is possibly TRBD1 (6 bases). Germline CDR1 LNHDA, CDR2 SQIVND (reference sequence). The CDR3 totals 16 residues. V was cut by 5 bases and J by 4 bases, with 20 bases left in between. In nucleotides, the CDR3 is TGTGCCAGTAGTGGAGGCGTCGGGGGGCGCATCTATGGCTACACCTTC. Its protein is CASSGGVGGRIYGYTF.

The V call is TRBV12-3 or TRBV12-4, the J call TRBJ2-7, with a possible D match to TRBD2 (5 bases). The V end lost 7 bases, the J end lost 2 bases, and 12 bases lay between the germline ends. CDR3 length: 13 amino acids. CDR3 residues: CASMGWRTYEQYF. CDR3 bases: TGTGCCAGCATGGGGTGGAGGACCTACGAGCAGTACTTC.

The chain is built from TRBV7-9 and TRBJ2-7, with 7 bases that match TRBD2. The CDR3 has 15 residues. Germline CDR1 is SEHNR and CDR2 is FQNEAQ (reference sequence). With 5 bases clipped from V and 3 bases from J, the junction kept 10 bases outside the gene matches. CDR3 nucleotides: TGTGCCAGCAGCCCAGCGGGACCGTCTTACTACGAGCAGTACTTC. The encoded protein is CASSPAGPSYYEQYF.

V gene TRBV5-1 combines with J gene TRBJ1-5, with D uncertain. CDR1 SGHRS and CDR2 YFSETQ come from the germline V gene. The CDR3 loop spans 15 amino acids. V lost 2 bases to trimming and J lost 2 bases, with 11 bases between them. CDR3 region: CASSFGGSGNQPQHF. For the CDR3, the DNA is TGCGCCAGCAGCTTTGGAGGGTCGGGCAATCAGCCCCAGCATTTT.

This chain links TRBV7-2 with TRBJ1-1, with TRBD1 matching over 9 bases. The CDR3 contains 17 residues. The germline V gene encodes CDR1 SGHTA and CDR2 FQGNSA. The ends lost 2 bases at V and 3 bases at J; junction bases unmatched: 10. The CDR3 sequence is CASSLLGQGILYTEAFF. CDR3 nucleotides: TGTGCCAGCAGCTTACTTGGACAGGGGATATTGTACACTGAAGCTTTCTTT.

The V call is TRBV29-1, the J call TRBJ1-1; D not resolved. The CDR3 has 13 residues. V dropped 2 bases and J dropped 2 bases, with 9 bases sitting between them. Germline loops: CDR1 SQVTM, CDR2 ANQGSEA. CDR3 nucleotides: TGCAGCGTTGAAAGGGTCCTCAACACTGAAGCTTTCTTT. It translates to CSVERVLNTEAFF.